This T cell receptor (beta chain) was found in a study of blood T cells in healthy people across ages. Healthy individuals of Caucasian origin from Russia, aged about 6 to 95, served as donors. Each sample gave at least 6.5 million isolated PBMCs. Looked up from germline, CDR1 is SGHTA and CDR2 is FQGNSA. This CDR3 has 17 residues. PCR was performed a second time for about 7 to 12 cycles using a sample-barcoded 5' primer and a J-beta primer mix. TCRdb ran MiXCR on the 5' RACE reads and lists one entry per CDR3 protein. This sample has fewer than 750,000 distinct CDR3 sequences; 45% to 60% occur once, and the top ten carry roughly 13%. Study results and caveats: Significant beta diversity loss was already apparent by age approximately 38, declining roughly linearly. The unsorted PBMCs prevented any conclusive comparison of naive versus antigen-experienced cells.

On this clonotype: Antigen: not known. The junction departs from germline at one end; a sequencing error may be responsible.

The sequence was obtained from a woman aged 80 or older in good health. The sample was blood. The rearrangement uses TRBV7-2 and TRBJ2-2; D possibly corresponds to TRBD2 (7 bases). The CDR3 coding sequence is TGTGTCAGCAGCTTAAGGGGGGGGCAGGGCAACACCGGGGAGCTGTTTTTT. It is translated as CVSSLRGGQGNTGELFF. Full variable domain (remainder filled in from reference TRBV7-2 and TRBJ2-2): GAGVSQSPSNKVTEKGKDVELRCDPISGHTALYWYRQSLGQGLEFLIYFQGNSAPDKSGLPSDRFSAERTGGSVSTLTIQRTQQEDSAVYLCVSSLRGGQGNTGELFFGEGSRLTVL.